This TCR beta chain was identified in a study of blood T cell repertoires in COVID-19. The CDR3 is 15 amino acids. Trimming pared 5 bases from V and 8 bases from J, leaving 21 bases between. Germline CDR1 SGHVS, CDR2 FQNEAQ. The repertoire was sequenced with immunoSEQ multiplex PCR; TCRdb's copy has only in-frame clones and lacks some. The table records 200,000 to 250,000 clones, roughly 89% of them present only once. This chain uses TRBV7-8 with TRBJ1-2, with D perhaps TRBD1 (5 bases). Sequencing was done on a sample of PBMCs or T cells enriched from blood (not recorded which). This clonotype originated in a woman aged 40 to 50 with acute COVID-19. CDR3 residues: CASSPTLLAGGGYTF. The CDR3 DNA follows: TGTGCCAGCAGCCCGACCCTATTAGCCGGGGGAGGCTACACCTTC. The entire variable domain, with the rest obtained from reference TRBV7-8 and TRBJ1-2, is as follows: GAGVSQSPRYKVAKRGQDVALRCDPISGHVSLFWYQQALGQGPEFLTYFQNEAQLDKSGLPSDRFFAERPEGSVSTLKIQRTQQEDSAVYLCASSPTLLAGGGYTFGSGTRLTVV.